The 21 T cell receptor beta chains reported below all come from one sample, sequenced in a study of CD8 T cells in ankylosing spondylitis. Using its own MiXCR run on the 5' RACE reads, TCRdb lists one record per CDR3 protein. The profile shows fewer than 750,000 distinct CDR3 sequences, around a fifth of them singletons. No cognate antigen is known for these TCRs. Notes on the study in general: Several highly homologous variants made up a TCR beta motif that seemed to typify ankylosing spondylitis blood.

Material: blood, either unsorted or a sorted T cell fraction (not recorded which). Source of these receptors: a male donor with ankylosing spondylitis.

The chain couples TRBV5-1 to TRBJ2-5; D is uncertain. The CDR3 has 14 amino acids. Per the germline V gene, CDR1 is SGHRS and CDR2 is YFSETQ. Trimming stripped 4 bases from V and 7 bases from J, with 17 bases between. The CDR3 nucleotides read TGCGCCAGCAGCCCGACGGCGGACCTTGGGACCCAGTACTTC. It translates to CASSPTADLGTQYF.

This clonotype was recorded a few times. CDR3 residues: CSAVRGFSYEQYF. The CDR3, as DNA: TGCAGTGCCGTCAGGGGGTTCTCCTACGAGCAGTACTTC. The rearrangement links TRBV20-1 to TRBJ2-7; TRBD1 agrees at 7 bases. The CDR3 length is 13 residues. The germline V gene has CDR1 DFQATT and CDR2 SNEGSKA (reference sequence). J lost 0 bases, V lost 6 bases, and 5 bases had no gene match.

This clonotype was seen repeatedly, ten times or more. The chain recombines TRBV5-6 with TRBJ1-1, with a weak D call TRBD1 (5 bases). Germline-derived CDR1 and CDR2 are SGHDT and YYEEEE. CDR3 size: 14 residues. The V end was cut by 0 bases, the J end by 2 bases, with 8 bases between. DNA for the CDR3: TGTGCCAGCAGCTTGGGACAGATCAACACTGAAGCTTTCTTT. Translating it yields CASSLGQINTEAFF. Complete variable domain (other parts from reference TRBV5-6 and TRBJ1-1): DAGVTQSPTHLIKTRGQQVTLRCSPKSGHDTVSWYQQALGQGPQFIFQYYEEEERQRGNFPDRFSGHQFPNYSSELNVNALLLGDSALYLCASSLGQINTEAFFGQGTRLTVV.

In its sample, this clonotype was seen a few times. The chain recombines TRBV4-1 with TRBJ1-4, with D perhaps matching TRBD1 (6 bases). Germline V gene data show CDR1 as MGHRA and CDR2 as YSYEKL. Trimming removed 3 bases from V and 5 bases from J, with 13 bases in between. The CDR3 consists of 15 residues. This CDR3 reads CASSQNRAVNEKLFF. In DNA, the CDR3 is TGCGCCAGCAGCCAGAACAGGGCGGTGAATGAAAAACTGTTTTTT.

At least ten counts were recorded for this clonotype. This chain connects TRBV12-3 or TRBV12-4 to TRBJ1-1, with D hard to call. CDR3 size: 14 residues. The ends were cut back, 0 bases at V and 6 bases at J, with 11 bases in the middle. CDR3 protein: CASSLAQVTAEAFF. Here the CDR3 DNA reads TGTGCCAGCAGTTTAGCTCAGGTAACCGCTGAAGCTTTCTTT.

The gene calls are TRBV13 and TRBJ1-2; the match to TRBD1 covers 10 bases. In germline, CDR1 is PRHDT, CDR2 FYEKMQ (reference sequence). The CDR3 loop spans 16 amino acids. Unmatched junction bases numbered 7, after V lost 6 bases and J lost 0 bases. DNA of the CDR3: TGTGCCAGCAGTACCGGGACAGGGGACTCTAACTATGGCTACACCTTC. Residues: CASSTGTGDSNYGYTF.

This clonotype came up a few times. The chain has TRBV6-1 and TRBJ1-2; 7 bases line up with TRBD1. The CDR3 consists of 15 residues. V gave up 6 bases and J gave up 2 bases; unmatched junction bases: 9. Per the germline V gene, CDR1 is MNHNS and CDR2 is SASEGT. CDR3 amino acids: CASRTMDRPNYGYTF. The DNA of the CDR3 is TGTGCCAGCAGAACGATGGACAGGCCGAACTATGGCTACACCTTC.

The chain links TRBV3-1 to TRBJ1-1; TRBD1 matches at 10 bases. V lost 8 bases and J lost 3; bases outside the gene matches: 6. The CDR3 is made up of 14 amino acids. Germline V gene data show CDR1 as LGHDT and CDR2 as YNNKEL (reference sequence). CDR3 nucleotides: TGTGCCAGCCCCGGGACAGGGGTTGACACTGAAGCTTTCTTT. It encodes CASPGTGVDTEAFF.

This clonotype was picked up a small number of times. V usage is TRBV15 and J usage is TRBJ1-2; D is undetermined. The CDR3 has 15 residues. V was shortened by 5 bases and J by 0 bases, with 13 bases between the two germline ends. Germline V gene lookup returns CDR1 LNHNV and CDR2 YYDKDF (reference sequence). CDR3 sequence reads: CATSRGERTNYGYTF. DNA for the CDR3: TGTGCCACCAGCCGAGGCGAGAGAACTAACTATGGCTACACCTTC.

The CDR3 bases are TGCGCCAGCAGCTTGCTTGGTCAAACCCAAGAGACCCAGTACTTC. Translating gives CASSLLGQTQETQYF. The rearrangement links TRBV5-1 to TRBJ2-5; D not certain. The V gene's germline CDR1 is SGHRS and CDR2 YFSETQ. The CDR3 extends over 15 amino acids. The germline V and J ends were trimmed by 1 base and 1 base, with 11 bases remaining between them.

This clonotype was observed a few times. This sequence joins TRBV5-6 and TRBJ2-1; D perhaps matches TRBD1 (6 bases). Germline CDR1 and CDR2: SGHDT and YYEEEE. The CDR3 runs to 20 residues. The V gene lost 5 bases and the J gene lost 0 bases, with 27 bases spanning the gap. CDR3 region: CASSPRGYTVQGFSYNEQFF. CDR3 coding DNA: TGTGCCAGCAGTCCACGAGGGTATACGGTACAGGGCTTCTCCTACAATGAGCAGTTCTTC.

This clonotype is a singleton in its sample. V gene TRBV20-1 combines with J gene TRBJ1-5; 8 positions match TRBD1. The CDR3 is made up of 15 amino acids. Per the germline V gene, CDR1 is DFQATT and CDR2 is SNEGSKA (reference sequence). With 4 bases clipped from V and 3 bases from J, the junction kept 8 bases outside the gene matches. The CDR3 is CSAKSGTGDNQPQHF. CDR3 DNA sequence: TGCAGTGCTAAAAGCGGGACAGGTGACAATCAGCCCCAGCATTTT.

In DNA form, the CDR3 reads TGTGCCAGCAGGGACACAGGGGCGGTGTTCTTC. It translates to CASRDTGAVFF. The rearrangement joins TRBV7-9 to TRBJ2-1; 7 nucleotides line up with TRBD1. CDR3 length: 11 residues. Trimming removed 6 bases from V and 15 bases from J; junction bases left unmatched: 8. Germline V CDR1 and CDR2: SEHNR, FQNEAQ (reference sequence).

The chain links TRBV7-4 to TRBJ2-4; the D gene is possibly TRBD2 (6 bases). V lost 4 bases, J lost 1 base, and 20 bases lay in between. The CDR3 is 18 amino acids. CDR1 and CDR2 from the germline V gene are SGHVT and SQSDAQ. The CDR3 here is CASSSYGSQGLAKNIQYF. CDR3 DNA: TGTGCCAGCAGCTCCTACGGGTCGCAGGGACTTGCCAAAAACATTCAGTACTTC.

This clonotype has more than one count but fewer than ten. The chain employs TRBV12-3 or TRBV12-4 and TRBJ2-3, with 10 bases that match TRBD2. The CDR3 extends over 14 amino acids. Trimming at V came to 6 bases and at J to 8 bases, leaving 8 bases not matched to a gene. The CDR3 DNA reads as TGTGCCAGCAGAAGCGGGGGGGCAGGTGCTACGCAGTATTTT. Its protein is CASRSGGAGATQYF.

This sequence joins TRBV12-5 and TRBJ2-7, with D hard to call. Germline V CDR1 and CDR2: LGHNT, FRNRAP. The length of the CDR3 is 13 residues. V was pared by 2 bases and J by 6 bases, with 11 bases between. CDR3 protein: CASGLFGFREQYF. CDR3 nucleotide sequence: TGTGCTAGTGGTTTGTTTGGGTTTCGCGAGCAGTACTTC.

The rearrangement links TRBV5-5 to TRBJ1-2; no firm D call. The V gene lost 2 bases and the J gene lost 0 bases, with 14 bases spanning the gap. The length of the CDR3 is 16 residues. Germline CDR1 reads SGHKS; CDR2 reads YYEKEE (reference sequence). The CDR3, as DNA: TGTGCCAGCAGCTTAGGTCCTCGACGGACTAACTATGGCTACACCTTC. Its protein is CASSLGPRRTNYGYTF.

The CDR3 DNA is TGTGCCAGCAGCTTCGAGACAGTCACAGATACGCAGTATTTT. Protein product: CASSFETVTDTQYF. The chain links TRBV7-9 to TRBJ2-3, with D maybe TRBD1 (5 bases). Germline loops: CDR1 SEHNR, CDR2 FQNEAQ (reference sequence). Trimming removed 3 bases at V and 2 bases at J, with 9 bases between. CDR3 length: 14 residues.

The chain joins TRBV2 to TRBJ1-1; TRBD1 aligns across 8 bases. Germline trimming cut 6 bases from V and 6 bases from J; bases unmatched to any gene: 9. CDR1 and CDR2 from the germline V gene are SNHLY and FYNNEI. The CDR3 is 14 residues long. The chain's CDR3 is CASSRTGWASEAFF. DNA for the CDR3: TGTGCCAGCAGCCGGACAGGGTGGGCTTCTGAAGCTTTCTTT.

The chain joins TRBV12-3 or TRBV12-4 to TRBJ2-2; 8 bases agree with TRBD1. Trimming at V came to 6 bases and at J to 4 bases, leaving 4 bases not matched to a gene. The CDR3 contains 14 residues. The CDR3 DNA is TGTGCCAGCAGATGGACAGGGAGCACCGGGGAGCTGTTTTTT. It translates to CASRWTGSTGELFF.

This clonotype was observed many times. The chain has TRBV6-1 and TRBJ2-2; 8 positions agree with TRBD2. Germline V gives CDR1 MNHNS, CDR2 SASEGT. The V and J ends lost 8 bases and 7 bases, in that order; junction bases with no gene match: 6. This CDR3 comprises 13 residues. DNA of the CDR3: TGTGCCAGCCGCCCGGGGGGGGTCGGGGAGCTGTTTTTT. This gives the protein CASRPGGVGELFF.